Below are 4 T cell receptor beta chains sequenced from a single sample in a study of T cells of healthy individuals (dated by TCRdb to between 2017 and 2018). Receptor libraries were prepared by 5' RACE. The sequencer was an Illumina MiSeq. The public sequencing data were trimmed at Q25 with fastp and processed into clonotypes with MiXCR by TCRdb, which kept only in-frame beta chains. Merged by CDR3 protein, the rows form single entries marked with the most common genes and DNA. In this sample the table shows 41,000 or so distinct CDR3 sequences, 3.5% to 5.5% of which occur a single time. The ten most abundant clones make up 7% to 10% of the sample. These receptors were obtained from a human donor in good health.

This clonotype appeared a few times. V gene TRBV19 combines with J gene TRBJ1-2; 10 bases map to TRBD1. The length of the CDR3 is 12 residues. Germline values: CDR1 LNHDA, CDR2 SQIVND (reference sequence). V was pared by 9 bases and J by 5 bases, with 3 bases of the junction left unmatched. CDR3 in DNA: TGTGCCAGCGCGGACAGGGGGTATGGCTACACCTTC. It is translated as CASADRGYGYTF.

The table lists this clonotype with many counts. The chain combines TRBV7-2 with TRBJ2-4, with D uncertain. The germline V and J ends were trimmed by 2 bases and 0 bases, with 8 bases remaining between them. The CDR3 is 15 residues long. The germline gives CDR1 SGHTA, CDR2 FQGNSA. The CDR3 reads CASSLNSVAKNIQYF. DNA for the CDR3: TGTGCCAGCAGCTTAAATAGTGTAGCCAAAAACATTCAGTACTTC.

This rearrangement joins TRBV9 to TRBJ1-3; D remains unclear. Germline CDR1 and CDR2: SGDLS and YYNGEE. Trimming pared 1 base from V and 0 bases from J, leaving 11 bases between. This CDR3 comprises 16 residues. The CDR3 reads CASSVSGRNSGNTIYF. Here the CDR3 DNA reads TGTGCCAGCAGCGTATCAGGACGGAACTCTGGAAACACCATATATTTT.

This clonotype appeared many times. Written as DNA, the CDR3 is TGTGCCAGCAGCCTCCGACAGGGGATGGGGAACACTGAAGCTTTCTTT. It is translated as CASSLRQGMGNTEAFF. V gene TRBV3-1 combines with J gene TRBJ1-1, with 8 nucleotides matching TRBD1. Germline V gene lookup returns CDR1 LGHDT and CDR2 YNNKEL (reference sequence). J gave up 1 base and V 4 bases, and 8 bases lay outside the gene matches. This CDR3 contains 16 residues.